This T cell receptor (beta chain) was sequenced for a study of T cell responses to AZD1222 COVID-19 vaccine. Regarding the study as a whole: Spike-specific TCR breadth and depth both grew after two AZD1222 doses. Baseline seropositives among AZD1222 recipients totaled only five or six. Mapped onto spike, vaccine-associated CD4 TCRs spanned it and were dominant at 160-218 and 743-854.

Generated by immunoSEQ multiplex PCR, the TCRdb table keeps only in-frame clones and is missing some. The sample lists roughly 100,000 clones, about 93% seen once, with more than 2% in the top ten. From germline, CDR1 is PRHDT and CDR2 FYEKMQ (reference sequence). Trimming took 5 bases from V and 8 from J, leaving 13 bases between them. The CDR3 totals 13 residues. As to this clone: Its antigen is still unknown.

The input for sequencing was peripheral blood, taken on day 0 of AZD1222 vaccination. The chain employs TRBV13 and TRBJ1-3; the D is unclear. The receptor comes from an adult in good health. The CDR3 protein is CASSAQEVDTIYF. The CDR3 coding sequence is TGTGCCAGCAGCGCTCAAGAGGTTGACACCATATATTTT.